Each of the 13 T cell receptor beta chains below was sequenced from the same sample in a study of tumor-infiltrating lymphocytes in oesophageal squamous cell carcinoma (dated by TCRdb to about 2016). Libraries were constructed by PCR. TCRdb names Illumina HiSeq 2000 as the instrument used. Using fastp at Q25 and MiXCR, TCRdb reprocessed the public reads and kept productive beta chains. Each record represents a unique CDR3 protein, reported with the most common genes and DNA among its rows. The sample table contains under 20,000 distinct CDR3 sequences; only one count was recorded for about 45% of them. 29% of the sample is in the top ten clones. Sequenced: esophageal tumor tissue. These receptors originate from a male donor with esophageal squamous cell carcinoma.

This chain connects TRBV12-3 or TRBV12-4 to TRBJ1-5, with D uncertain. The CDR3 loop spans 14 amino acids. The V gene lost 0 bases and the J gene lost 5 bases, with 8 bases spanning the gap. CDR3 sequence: CASSLALSDQPQHF. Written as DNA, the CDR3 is TGTGCCAGCAGTTTAGCCCTGTCTGATCAGCCCCAGCATTTT.

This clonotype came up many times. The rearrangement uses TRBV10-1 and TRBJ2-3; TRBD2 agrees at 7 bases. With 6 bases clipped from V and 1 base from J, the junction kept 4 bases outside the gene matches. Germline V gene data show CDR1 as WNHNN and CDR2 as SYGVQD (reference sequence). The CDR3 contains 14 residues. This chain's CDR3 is CASRAGDGTDTQYF. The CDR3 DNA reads TGCGCCAGCAGGGCGGGAGACGGCACAGATACGCAGTATTTT.

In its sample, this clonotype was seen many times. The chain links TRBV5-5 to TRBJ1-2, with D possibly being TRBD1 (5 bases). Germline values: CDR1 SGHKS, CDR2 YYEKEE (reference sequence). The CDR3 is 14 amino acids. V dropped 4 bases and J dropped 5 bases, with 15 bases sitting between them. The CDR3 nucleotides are TGTGCCAGCAGCCGGGATTTGGGACGATATGGCTACACCTTC. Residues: CASSRDLGRYGYTF.

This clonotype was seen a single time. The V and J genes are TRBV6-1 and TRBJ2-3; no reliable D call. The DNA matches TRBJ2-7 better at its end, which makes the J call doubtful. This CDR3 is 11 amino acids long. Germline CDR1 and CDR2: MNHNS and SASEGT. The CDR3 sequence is CASSGINEQYF. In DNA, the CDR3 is TGTGCCAGCAGTGGAATCAATGAGCAGTACTTC.

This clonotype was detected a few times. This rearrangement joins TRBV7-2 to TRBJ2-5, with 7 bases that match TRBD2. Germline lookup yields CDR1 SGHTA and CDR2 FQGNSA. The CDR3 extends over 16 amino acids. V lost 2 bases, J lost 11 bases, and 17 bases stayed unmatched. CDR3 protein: CASSLPRVVGGNEQYF. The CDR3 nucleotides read TGTGCCAGCAGCTTACCGCGAGTGGTGGGGGGGAATGAGCAGTACTTC. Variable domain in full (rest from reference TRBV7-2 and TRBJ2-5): GAGVSQSPSNKVTEKGKDVELRCDPISGHTALYWYRQSLGQGLEFLIYFQGNSAPDKSGLPSDRFSAERTGGSVSTLTIQRTQQEDSAVYLCASSLPRVVGGNEQYFGPGTRLLVL.

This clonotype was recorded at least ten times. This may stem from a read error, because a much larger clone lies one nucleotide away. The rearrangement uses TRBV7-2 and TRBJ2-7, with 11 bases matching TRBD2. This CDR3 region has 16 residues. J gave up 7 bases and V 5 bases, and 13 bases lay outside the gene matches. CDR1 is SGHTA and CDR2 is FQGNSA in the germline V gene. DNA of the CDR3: TGTGCCAGCAGCCTAGGTTTTAGCGGGGGGGACAATGAGCAGTACTTC. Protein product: CASSLGFSGGDNEQYF.

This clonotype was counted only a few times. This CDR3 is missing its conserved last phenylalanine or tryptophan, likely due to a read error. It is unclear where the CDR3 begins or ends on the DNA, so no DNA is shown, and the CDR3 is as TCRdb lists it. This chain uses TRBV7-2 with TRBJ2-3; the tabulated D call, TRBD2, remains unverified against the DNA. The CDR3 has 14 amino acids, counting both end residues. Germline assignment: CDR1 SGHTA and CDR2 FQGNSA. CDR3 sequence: CASGLYQETQYFGP.

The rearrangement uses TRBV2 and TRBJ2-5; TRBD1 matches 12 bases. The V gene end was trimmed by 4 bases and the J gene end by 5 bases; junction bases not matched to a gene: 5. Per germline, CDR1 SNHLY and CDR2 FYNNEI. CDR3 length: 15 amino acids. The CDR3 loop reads CASSAGTGGWETQYF. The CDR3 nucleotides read TGTGCCAGCAGTGCGGGGACAGGGGGCTGGGAGACCCAGTACTTC.

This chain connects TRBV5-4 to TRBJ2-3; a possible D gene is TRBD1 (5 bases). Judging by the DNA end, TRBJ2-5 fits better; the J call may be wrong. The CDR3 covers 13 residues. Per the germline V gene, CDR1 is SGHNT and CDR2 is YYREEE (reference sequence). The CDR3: CASSLQGRETQYF. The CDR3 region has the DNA TGTGCCAGCAGCCTTCAGGGTCGAGAGACCCAGTACTTC.

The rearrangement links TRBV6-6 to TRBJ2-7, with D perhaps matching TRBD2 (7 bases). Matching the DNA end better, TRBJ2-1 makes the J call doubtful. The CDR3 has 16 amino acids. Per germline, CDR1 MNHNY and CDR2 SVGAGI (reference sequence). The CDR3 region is CASSYRTGTINNEQFF. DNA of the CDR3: TGTGCCAGCAGTTACCGCACAGGGACTATAAACAATGAGCAGTTCTTC.

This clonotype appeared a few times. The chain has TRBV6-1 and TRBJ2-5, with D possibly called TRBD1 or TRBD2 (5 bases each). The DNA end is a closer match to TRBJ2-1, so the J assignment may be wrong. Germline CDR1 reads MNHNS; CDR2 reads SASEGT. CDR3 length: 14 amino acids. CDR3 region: CASREDGTYNEQFF. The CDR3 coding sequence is TGTGCCAGCAGAGAGGACGGGACGTACAATGAGCAGTTCTTC.

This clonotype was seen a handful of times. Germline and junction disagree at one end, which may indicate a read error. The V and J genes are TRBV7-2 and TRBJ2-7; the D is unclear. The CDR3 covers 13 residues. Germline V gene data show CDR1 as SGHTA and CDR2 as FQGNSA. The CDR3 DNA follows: TGTGCCAGCAGCTTATCCAGGCAAGAGACCCAGTACTTT. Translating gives CASSLSRQETQYF.

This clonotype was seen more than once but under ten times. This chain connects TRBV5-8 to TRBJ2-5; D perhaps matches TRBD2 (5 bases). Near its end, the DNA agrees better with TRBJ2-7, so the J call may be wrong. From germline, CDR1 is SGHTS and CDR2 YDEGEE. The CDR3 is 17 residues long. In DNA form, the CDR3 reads TGTGCCAGCAGCCTTGGGGAGCCATTTCTCAGAGGTTACGAGCAGTACTTC. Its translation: CASSLGEPFLRGYEQYF.